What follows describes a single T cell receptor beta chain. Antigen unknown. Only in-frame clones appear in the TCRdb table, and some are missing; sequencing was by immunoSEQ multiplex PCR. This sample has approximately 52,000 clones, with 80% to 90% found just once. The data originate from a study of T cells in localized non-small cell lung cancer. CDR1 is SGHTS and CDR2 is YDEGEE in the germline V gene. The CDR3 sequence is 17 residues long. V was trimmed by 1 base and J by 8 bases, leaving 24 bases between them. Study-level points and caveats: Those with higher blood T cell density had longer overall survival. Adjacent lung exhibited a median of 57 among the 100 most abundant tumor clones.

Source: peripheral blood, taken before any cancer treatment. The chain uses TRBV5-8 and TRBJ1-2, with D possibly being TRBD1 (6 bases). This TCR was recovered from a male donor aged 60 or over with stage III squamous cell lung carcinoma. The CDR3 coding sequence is TGTGCCAGCAGCTTGCGTCTACAGGGAGGAAGAGCGGGGGGCTACACCTTC. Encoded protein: CASSLRLQGGRAGGYTF.